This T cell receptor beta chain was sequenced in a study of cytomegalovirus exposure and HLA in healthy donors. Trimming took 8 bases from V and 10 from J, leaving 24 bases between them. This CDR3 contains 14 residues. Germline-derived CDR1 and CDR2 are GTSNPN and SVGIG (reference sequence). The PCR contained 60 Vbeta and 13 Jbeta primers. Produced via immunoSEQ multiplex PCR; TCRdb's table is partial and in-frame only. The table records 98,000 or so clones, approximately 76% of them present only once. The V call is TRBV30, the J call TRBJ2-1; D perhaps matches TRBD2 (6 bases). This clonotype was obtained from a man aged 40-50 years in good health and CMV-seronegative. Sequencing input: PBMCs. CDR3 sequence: CAGWGGTSHREQFF. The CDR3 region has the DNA TGTGCCGGGTGGGGCGGGACCTCACACCGGGAGCAGTTCTTC.